What follows are 4 T cell receptor beta chains derived from one specimen sequenced in a study of vaccination effects on CD4 cells after COVID-19. Here immunoSEQ multiplex PCR was the method, and the copy in TCRdb shows in-frame clones only, minus some. The sample holds 35,000 to 45,000 clones, less than 85% seen once. No antigen has been assigned to these receptors. The culture ran for approximately nine days before CD4+ T cells were isolated. Their SARS-CoV-2 infection, verified by PCR, occurred between March and December 2020. BNT162b2 vaccine or mRNA-1273 vaccine was given to participants in two doses. The sample consisted of CD4+ T cells from PBMCs cultured without peptide, taken after COVID-19 vaccination. The receptors here all came from a human donor who had a prior SARS-CoV-2 infection.

The chain links TRBV18 to TRBJ2-1; D is possibly TRBD2 (6 bases). V lost 10 bases to trimming and J lost 4 bases, with 17 bases between them. The V gene's germline CDR1 is KGHSH and CDR2 LQKENI. This CDR3 has 14 amino acids. The CDR3 nucleotides are TGTGCCAACTCCCCGGGCGGGGCTTACAATGAGCAGTTCTTC. Its translation is CANSPGGAYNEQFF. The full variable domain, its missing parts supplied by reference TRBV18 and TRBJ2-1, is NAGVMQNPRHLVRRRGQEARLRCSPMKGHSHVYWYRQLPEEGLKFMVYLQKENIIDESGMPKERFSAEFPKEGPSILRIQQVVRGDSAAYFCANSPGGAYNEQFFGPGTRLTVL.

This chain uses TRBV6-6 with TRBJ1-1; 7 nucleotides line up with TRBD1. J lost 2 bases, V lost 1 base, and 7 bases had no gene match. The germline CDR1 and CDR2 sequences are MNHNY and SVGAGI (reference sequence). CDR3 length: 16 amino acids. CDR3 loop: CASSYFTTGVNTEAFF. In DNA form, the CDR3 reads TGTGCCAGCAGTTACTTCACAACAGGGGTAAACACTGAAGCTTTCTTT.

This CDR3 is CASSSQTPRAEAFF. CDR3 in DNA: TGCGCCAGCAGCTCTCAGACCCCGAGGGCTGAAGCTTTCTTT. The chain uses TRBV5-1 and TRBJ1-1, with D unresolved. Trimming pared 3 bases from V and 6 bases from J, leaving 15 bases between. The CDR3 runs 14 residues. Germline lookup yields CDR1 SGHRS and CDR2 YFSETQ.

This sequence joins TRBV15 and TRBJ2-5; D might be TRBD1 (6 bases). Trimming pared 0 bases from V and 3 bases from J, leaving 11 bases between. The germline gives CDR1 LNHNV, CDR2 YYDKDF (reference sequence). CDR3 length equals 15 residues. CDR3 amino acids: CATSREGRTEETQYF. CDR3 sequence (DNA): TGTGCCACCAGCAGAGAGGGACGGACAGAAGAGACCCAGTACTTC.